This T cell receptor (beta chain) was sequenced in a study of T cell responses to AZD1222 COVID-19 vaccine. Regarding the study as a whole: Of the AZD1222 recipients, only five or six were seropositive at baseline. Distributed over spike, vaccine-associated CD4 TCRs predominated at 160-218 and 743-854.

The CDR3 totals 14 residues. Per germline, CDR1 MNHEY and CDR2 SVGAGI. Trimming pared 7 bases from V and 3 bases from J, leaving 13 bases between. Concerning this clone: Its antigen is unknown.

Generated by immunoSEQ multiplex PCR, the TCRdb table keeps only in-frame clones and is missing some. Of approximately 150,000 clones in the sample, about 91% were seen once. The sequence was collected from an adult who received the AZD1222 COVID-19 vaccine. The source was peripheral blood, collected 28 days after the second AZD1222 dose. The rearrangement uses TRBV6-5 and TRBJ1-3; D is unclear. The CDR3 protein is CASKTGQSGNTIYF. In DNA form, the CDR3 reads TGTGCCAGCAAAACGGGTCAGAGTGGAAACACCATATATTTT.